Here is one TCR beta chain with its context. No antigen is known for it. This record belongs to a study of T cells after yellow fever vaccination. Study findings and constraints: FACS-sorted repertoires might harbor abundant contaminating clonotypes from the bulk population.

After removal of 4 bases from V and 8 bases from J, the junction contained 5 bases not matched to a gene. Germline values: CDR1 SGHKS, CDR2 YYEKEE (reference sequence). The CDR3 length is 14 residues. TCRdb processed the 5' RACE reads anew with MiXCR; each CDR3 protein has one entry. Among roughly 500,000 distinct CDR3 sequences listed, roughly 21% were seen once. The clonotype originates from a young man who received the YFV17D yellow fever vaccine. The genes are TRBV5-5 and TRBJ2-4; 11 positions match TRBD2. Sample: PBMCs, taken 15 days after the yellow fever booster vaccination. The DNA for the CDR3 is TGTGCCAGCAGCCTGACTAGCGGGAAGGACATTCAGTACTTC. Amino acids: CASSLTSGKDIQYF.